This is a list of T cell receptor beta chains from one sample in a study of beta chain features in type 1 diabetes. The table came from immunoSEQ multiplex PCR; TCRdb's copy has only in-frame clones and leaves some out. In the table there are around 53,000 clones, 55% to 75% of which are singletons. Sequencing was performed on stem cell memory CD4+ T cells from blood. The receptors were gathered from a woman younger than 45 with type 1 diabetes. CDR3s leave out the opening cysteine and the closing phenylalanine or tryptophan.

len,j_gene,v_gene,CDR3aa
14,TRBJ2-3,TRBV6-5,ASSWIREGGTDTQY
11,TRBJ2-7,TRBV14,ASSHNFRYEQY
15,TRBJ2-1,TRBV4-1,ASSRLTLAGGYNEQF
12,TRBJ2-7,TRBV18,ASSLNGQVYEQY
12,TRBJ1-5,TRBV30,AWTTGNGHQPQH
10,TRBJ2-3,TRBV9,ASSVETDTQY
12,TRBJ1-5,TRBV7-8,ASSLGRGNQPQH
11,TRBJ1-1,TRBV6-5,ASSYLRDTEAF
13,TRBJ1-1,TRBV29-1,SVSFIQGAYTEAF
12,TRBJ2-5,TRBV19,ASSPRGSGETQY
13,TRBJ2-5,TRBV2,ASSDGLAGEETQY
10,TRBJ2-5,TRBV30,AWSVDAETQY
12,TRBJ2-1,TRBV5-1,ASSWRPDNNEQF
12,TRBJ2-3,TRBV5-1,ASSPGTSGDTQY
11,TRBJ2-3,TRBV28,ASSLQGSDTQY
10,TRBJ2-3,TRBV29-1,SVETNTDTQY
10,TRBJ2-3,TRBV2,ASKTGTDTQY
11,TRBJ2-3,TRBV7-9,ASGGTASNTQY